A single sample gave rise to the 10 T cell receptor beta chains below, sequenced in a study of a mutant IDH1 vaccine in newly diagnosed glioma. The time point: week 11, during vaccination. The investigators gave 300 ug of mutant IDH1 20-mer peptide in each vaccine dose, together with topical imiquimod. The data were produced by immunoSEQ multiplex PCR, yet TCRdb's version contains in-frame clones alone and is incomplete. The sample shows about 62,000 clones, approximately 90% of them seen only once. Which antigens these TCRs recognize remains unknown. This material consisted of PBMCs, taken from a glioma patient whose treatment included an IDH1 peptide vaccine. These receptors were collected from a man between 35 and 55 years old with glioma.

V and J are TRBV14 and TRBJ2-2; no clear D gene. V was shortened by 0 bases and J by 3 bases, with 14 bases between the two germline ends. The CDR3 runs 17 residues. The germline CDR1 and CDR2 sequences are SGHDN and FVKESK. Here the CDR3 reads CASSQDISPGYTGELFF. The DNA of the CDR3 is TGTGCCAGCAGCCAAGATATCTCGCCGGGTTACACCGGGGAGCTGTTTTTT.

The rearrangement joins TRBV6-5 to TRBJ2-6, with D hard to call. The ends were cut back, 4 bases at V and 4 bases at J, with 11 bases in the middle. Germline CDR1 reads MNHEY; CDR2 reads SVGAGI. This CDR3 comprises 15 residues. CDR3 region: CASSSTRSGANVLTF. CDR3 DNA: TGTGCCAGCAGTTCCACACGGTCCGGGGCCAACGTCCTGACTTTC.

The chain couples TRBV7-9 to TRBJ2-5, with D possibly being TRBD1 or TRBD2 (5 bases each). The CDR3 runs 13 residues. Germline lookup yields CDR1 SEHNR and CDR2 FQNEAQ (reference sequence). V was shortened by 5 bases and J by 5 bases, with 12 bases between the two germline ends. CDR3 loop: CASSRDGKETQYF. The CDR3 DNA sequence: TGTGCCAGCAGCCGGGACGGGAAGGAGACCCAGTACTTC.

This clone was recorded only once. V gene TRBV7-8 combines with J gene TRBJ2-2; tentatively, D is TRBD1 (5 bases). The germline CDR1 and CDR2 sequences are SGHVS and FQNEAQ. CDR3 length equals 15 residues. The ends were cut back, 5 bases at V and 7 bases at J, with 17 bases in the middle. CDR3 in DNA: TGTGCCAGCAGCCCACAGAGAGTAGGGGTCGGGGAGCTGTTTTTT. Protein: CASSPQRVGVGELFF.

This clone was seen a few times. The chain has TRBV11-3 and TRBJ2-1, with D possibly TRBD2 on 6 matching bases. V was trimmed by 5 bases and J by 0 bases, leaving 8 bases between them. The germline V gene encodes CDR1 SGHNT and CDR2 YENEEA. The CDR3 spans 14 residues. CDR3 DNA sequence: TGTGCCAGCAGCCCCGGGAGCTCCTACAATGAGCAGTTCTTC. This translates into CASSPGSSYNEQFF.

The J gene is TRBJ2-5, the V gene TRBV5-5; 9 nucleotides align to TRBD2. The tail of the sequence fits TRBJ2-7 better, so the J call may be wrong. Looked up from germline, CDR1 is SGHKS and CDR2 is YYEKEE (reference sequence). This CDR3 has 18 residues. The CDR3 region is CASSFGAGGPWSSYEQYF. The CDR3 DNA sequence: TGTGCCAGCAGCTTCGGAGCGGGAGGCCCCTGGAGCTCCTACGAGCAGTACTTC.

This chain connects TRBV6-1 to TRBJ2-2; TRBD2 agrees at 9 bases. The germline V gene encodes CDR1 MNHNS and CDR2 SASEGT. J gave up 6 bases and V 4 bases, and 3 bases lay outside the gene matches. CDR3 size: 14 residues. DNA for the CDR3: TGTGCCAGCAGTGTGCTAGCGGGGCCCGGGGAGCTGTTTTTT. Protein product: CASSVLAGPGELFF.

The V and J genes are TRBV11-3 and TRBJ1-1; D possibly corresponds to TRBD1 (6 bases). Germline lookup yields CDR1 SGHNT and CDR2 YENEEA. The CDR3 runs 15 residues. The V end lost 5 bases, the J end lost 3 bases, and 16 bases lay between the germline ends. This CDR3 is CASSLSGGRDTEAFF. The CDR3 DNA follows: TGTGCCAGCAGCCTTTCCGGGGGCCGGGACACTGAAGCTTTCTTT.

The CDR3 sequence is CASRFTPGTGNEKLFF. For the CDR3, the DNA is TGTGCCAGCCGATTCACTCCCGGGACAGGGAATGAAAAACTGTTTTTT. This chain links TRBV28 with TRBJ1-4, with 9 bases that match TRBD1. The CDR3 is 16 residues long. The V gene end was trimmed by 8 bases and the J gene end by 5 bases; junction bases not matched to a gene: 12. Per germline, CDR1 MDHEN and CDR2 SYDVKM.

CDR3 DNA sequence: TGTGCCAGCACCCCGGGGGGGATAGATGGCTACACCTTC. Translation gives CASTPGGIDGYTF. The genes are TRBV27 and TRBJ1-2; TRBD1 is a possible D gene (5 bases). The CDR3 consists of 13 residues. The ends were cut back, 7 bases at V and 6 bases at J, with 15 bases in the middle. Germline V gene data show CDR1 as MNHEY and CDR2 as SMNVEV (reference sequence).